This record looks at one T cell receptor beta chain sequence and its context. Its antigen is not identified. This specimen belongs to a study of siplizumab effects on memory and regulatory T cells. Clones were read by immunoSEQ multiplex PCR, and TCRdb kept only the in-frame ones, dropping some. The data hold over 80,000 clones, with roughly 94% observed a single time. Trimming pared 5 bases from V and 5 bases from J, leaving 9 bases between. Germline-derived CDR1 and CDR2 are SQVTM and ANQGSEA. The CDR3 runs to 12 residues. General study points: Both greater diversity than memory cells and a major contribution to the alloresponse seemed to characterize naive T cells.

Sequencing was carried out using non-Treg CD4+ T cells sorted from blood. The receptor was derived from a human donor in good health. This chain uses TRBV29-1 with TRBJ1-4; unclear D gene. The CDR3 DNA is TGCAGCGTTTTATCGGGGAATGAAAAACTGTTTTTT. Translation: CSVLSGNEKLFF. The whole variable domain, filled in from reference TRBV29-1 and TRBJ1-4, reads SAVISQKPSRDICQRGTSLTIQCQVDSQVTMMFWYRQQPGQSLTLIATANQGSEATYESGFVIDKFPISRPNLTFSTLTVSNMSPEDSSIYLCSVLSGNEKLFFGSGTQLSVL.